A selection of T cell receptor beta chains follows, all from one sample in a study of control samples from healthy donors and cancer patients. Here immunoSEQ multiplex PCR was the method, and the copy in TCRdb shows in-frame clones only, minus some. The table records about 69,000 clones, roughly nine tenths of them present only once. The specimen was PBMCs. The source is a man between 60 and 70 years old with colorectal cancer. Each CDR3 is given with its conserved first and last residue. D genes are given only for firm matches. Only part of the rows carry a size: once, few, many, or a class if the clone is expanded.

CDR3 length: 15
clone size: -
J gene: TRBJ2-3
V gene: TRBV15
D gene: -
CDR3 DNA: TGTGCCACTAATGAGGACAGTCAACTCACAGATACGCAGTATTTT
CDR3 protein: CATNEDSQLTDTQYF

CDR3 length: 18
clone size: -
J gene: TRBJ2-6
V gene: TRBV4-1
D gene: -
CDR3 DNA: TGCGCCAGCAGCCAAGATTGGGAGGGGGGCCTGGGGGCCAACGTCCTGACTTTC
CDR3 protein: CASSQDWEGGLGANVLTF

CDR3 length: 13
clone size: -
J gene: TRBJ2-4
V gene: TRBV6-4
D gene: TRBD2
CDR3 DNA: TGTGCCAGCAGTGAGGTAGCGGGGGGCATTCAGTACTTC
CDR3 protein: CASSEVAGGIQYF

CDR3 length: 13
clone size: -
J gene: TRBJ1-1
V gene: TRBV5-8
D gene: -
CDR3 DNA: TGTGCCAGCAGCCTACAGCTGAACACTGAAGCTTTCTTT
CDR3 protein: CASSLQLNTEAFF

CDR3 length: 14
clone size: few
J gene: TRBJ2-1
V gene: TRBV7-8
D gene: -
CDR3 DNA: TGTGCCAGCAGCTTAGCGCGAACGTGGAATGAGCAGTTCTTC
CDR3 protein: CASSLARTWNEQFF

CDR3 length: 16
clone size: once
J gene: TRBJ2-4
V gene: TRBV5-1
D gene: -
CDR3 DNA: TGCGCCAGCAGCAAAACAGGGAACTTAGCCAAAAACATTCAGTACTTC
CDR3 protein: CASSKTGNLAKNIQYF

CDR3 length: 16
clone size: -
J gene: TRBJ1-2
V gene: TRBV4-1
D gene: TRBD1
CDR3 DNA: TGCGCCAGCAGCCACCTACCCGCCGGGACAGGCAATGGCTACACCTTC
CDR3 protein: CASSHLPAGTGNGYTF

CDR3 length: 14
clone size: -
J gene: TRBJ1-2
V gene: TRBV6-5
D gene: -
CDR3 DNA: TGTGCCAGCAGCGTCACGGGACAAAACTATGGCTACACCTTC
CDR3 protein: CASSVTGQNYGYTF

CDR3 length: 13
clone size: -
J gene: TRBJ1-1
V gene: TRBV7-9
D gene: -
CDR3 DNA: TGTGCCAGCAGCATCTCCCGGGACTTAGAAGCTTTCTTT
CDR3 protein: CASSISRDLEAFF

CDR3 length: 15
clone size: -
J gene: TRBJ1-2
V gene: TRBV2
D gene: TRBD1
CDR3 DNA: TGTGCCAGCAGAGTAACCGGGACAGGGGCTTCCGGCTACACCTTC
CDR3 protein: CASRVTGTGASGYTF

CDR3 length: 16
clone size: -
J gene: TRBJ2-1
V gene: TRBV7-7
D gene: TRBD1
CDR3 DNA: TGTGCCAGCAGCCAATCCGGGACAGGGGAGATGAATGAGCAGTTCTTC
CDR3 protein: CASSQSGTGEMNEQFF

CDR3 length: 16
clone size: -
J gene: TRBJ2-1
V gene: TRBV4-1
D gene: -
CDR3 DNA: TGCGCCAGCAGCCACGGGGACGGAAACCATCTGGATGAGCAGTTCTTC
CDR3 protein: CASSHGDGNHLDEQFF

CDR3 length: 15
clone size: -
J gene: TRBJ1-2
V gene: TRBV4-1
D gene: TRBD1
CDR3 DNA: TGCGCCAGCAGCCAAGCAGGGGGAGGGAACTATGGCTACACCTTC
CDR3 protein: CASSQAGGGNYGYTF

CDR3 length: 13
clone size: -
J gene: TRBJ1-1
V gene: TRBV6-5
D gene: -
CDR3 DNA: TGTGCCAGCAGTTACTCGGCGGGGGGCGAAGCTTTCTTT
CDR3 protein: CASSYSAGGEAFF